The entry that follows covers one T cell receptor beta chain sequence. This specimen comes from a study of blood T cells in healthy people across ages. Sample-barcoded 5' priming and a J-beta primer mix drove a second PCR of about 6 to 12 cycles. TCRdb reanalysed the 5' RACE reads using MiXCR and keeps one entry per CDR3 protein. This table has approximately 800,000 distinct CDR3 sequences, 55% to 70% appearing once. Germline V CDR1 and CDR2: MGHDK, SYGVNS. The CDR3 totals 14 residues. V was shortened by 3 bases and J by 4 bases, with 12 bases between the two germline ends. Sequencing input: blood. The chain combines TRBV25-1 with TRBJ1-1, with D possibly matching TRBD1 (6 bases). The origin of this receptor is a man aged 25-40 years in good health. CDR3 region: CASSDGRGATEAFF. DNA for the CDR3: TGTGCCAGCAGTGATGGGAGGGGGGCCACTGAAGCTTTCTTT.